This TCR beta chain was profiled in a study of OX40 agonist ivuxolimab in advanced cancers. Turning to the study itself: Eligibility rules accepted prior anti-PD-1, anti-PD-L1 or anti-CTLA-4 therapy, and 40% had some.

Patients had blood sampled at baseline and again on cycle 4 day 1 and cycle 7 day 1. Using immunoSEQ multiplex PCR, the repertoire was profiled, and TCRdb retains in-frame clones only, with some absent. Of some 9,800 clones in the sample, 77% were seen once. This CDR3 comprises 17 residues. Germline V lookup: CDR1 MDHEN, CDR2 SYDVKM. V lost 5 bases to trimming and J lost 1 base; unmatched junction nucleotides: 12. Sequenced material: CD4+ or CD8+ T cells sorted from blood, taken in a trial of the OX40 agonist ivuxolimab. The chain recombines TRBV28 with TRBJ2-5, with 8 positions matching TRBD1. This receptor was taken from an adult with an advanced solid tumor such as melanoma, head and neck, liver or kidney cancer. CDR3 DNA: TGTGCCAGCAGTCCTGAAGGGGGACAGGCCTTCCAAGAGACCCAGTACTTC. It is translated as CASSPEGGQAFQETQYF.